The next 32 T cell receptor beta chains were all read from a single sample in a study of control samples from healthy donors and cancer patients. Some clones are missing from TCRdb's copy, which holds only in-frame ones; the method was immunoSEQ multiplex PCR. The table has more than 95,000 clones, roughly four fifths seen once. The sequenced sample was blood. These receptors were collected from a woman between 50 and 59 years old in good health.

V usage is TRBV9 and J usage is TRBJ1-5, with no clear D. CDR1 and CDR2 (germline): SGDLS, YYNGEE. With 3 bases removed from V and 0 bases from J, the gap between germline ends came to 10 bases. The CDR3 loop spans 15 amino acids. In DNA form, the CDR3 reads TGTGCCAGCAGCGCTAGCCCGGGTAGCAATCAGCCCCAGCATTTT. It codes for CASSASPGSNQPQHF.

The chain carries TRBV14 and TRBJ2-7; unclear D gene. Per the germline V gene, CDR1 is SGHDN and CDR2 is FVKESK. The V gene lost 1 base and the J gene lost 4 bases, with 2 bases spanning the gap. This CDR3 comprises 11 residues. CDR3: CASSQGYEQYF. CDR3 in DNA: TGTGCCAGCAGCCAAGGTTACGAGCAGTACTTC.

Regarding this clone: No DNA is shown, since the ends of the CDR3 on it are uncertain; the CDR3 is the one TCRdb lists. The J gene is TRBJ1-3, the V gene TRBV21-1. TRBV21-1 is given as a pseudogene. The CDR3 contains 18 residues when both ends are counted. The CDR3 spells CASSKVAGTVASGNTIYF.

The chain carries TRBV11-3 and TRBJ2-5; 7 bases map to TRBD2. The CDR3 covers 16 residues. With 1 base clipped from V and 0 bases from J, the junction kept 5 bases outside the gene matches. Germline values: CDR1 SGHNT, CDR2 YENEEA. The CDR3 DNA follows: TGTGCCAGCAGCTTAGGAGGGACTATAGACCAAGAGACCCAGTACTTC. Translation: CASSLGGTIDQETQYF.

This clone was observed a few times. The V and J genes are TRBV12-3 or TRBV12-4 and TRBJ1-4, with D maybe TRBD1 (5 bases). This CDR3 is 13 amino acids long. V was cut by 5 bases and J by 1 base, with 5 bases left in between. CDR3 bases: TGTGCCAGCAGTCAGGGAACTAATGAAAAACTGTTTTTT. Translating gives CASSQGTNEKLFF.

The chain has TRBV12-3 or TRBV12-4 and TRBJ1-1; D possibly corresponds to TRBD1 (5 bases). CDR3 length equals 13 residues. V was pared by 3 bases and J by 1 base, with 6 bases between. The CDR3 protein is CASSLTENTEAFF. In DNA, the CDR3 is TGTGCCAGCAGTTTGACAGAGAACACTGAAGCTTTCTTT.

Details on this clone: One end of the junction does not line up with germline, which may come from a read error. The CDR3 sequence: CASSIDLFRDEYF. Written as DNA, the CDR3 is TGTGCCAGTAGTATAGATCTATTCCGGGACGAATATTTT. J is TRBJ1-4 and V is TRBV19; TRBD1 might be the D (5 bases). Germline V gene lookup returns CDR1 LNHDA and CDR2 SQIVND (reference sequence). The CDR3 loop spans 13 amino acids. The entire variable domain, with the rest obtained from reference TRBV19 and TRBJ1-4, is as follows: DGGITQSPKYLFRKEGQNVTLSCEQNLNHDAMYWYRQDPGQGLRLIYYSQIVNDFQKGDIAEGYSVSREKKESFPLTVTSAQKNPTAFYLCASSIDLFRDEYFGSGTQLSVL.

The rearrangement links TRBV7-8 to TRBJ2-7, with D possibly TRBD1 on 5 matching bases. Trimming stripped 0 bases from V and 3 bases from J, with 9 bases between. The CDR3 runs to 14 residues. The germline V gene encodes CDR1 SGHVS and CDR2 FQNEAQ. The CDR3 loop reads CASSLAGQNYEQYF. DNA for the CDR3: TGTGCCAGCAGCTTAGCGGGGCAGAACTACGAGCAGTACTTC.

CDR3 sequence: CASSLRENTEAFF. CDR3 bases: TGCGCCAGCAGCTTGAGAGAGAACACTGAAGCTTTCTTT. This chain connects TRBV5-1 to TRBJ1-1; D is undetermined. In germline, CDR1 is SGHRS, CDR2 YFSETQ. V gave up 1 base and J gave up 1 base, with 5 bases separating them. This CDR3 is built from 13 residues.

This clone appeared a few times. The gene calls are TRBV10-2 and TRBJ1-2, with 8 bases that match TRBD1. Germline CDR1 reads WSHSY; CDR2 reads SAAADI. V gave up 7 bases and J gave up 0 bases; unmatched junction bases: 10. The CDR3 spans 16 residues. The CDR3 is CASNPVGTGANYGYTF. CDR3 nucleotide sequence: TGCGCCAGCAACCCAGTAGGGACAGGAGCTAACTATGGCTACACCTTC.

The chain carries TRBV19 and TRBJ1-4, with no clear D. V was clipped by 3 bases and J by 8 bases, with 13 bases between them. Germline CDR1 and CDR2: LNHDA and SQIVND (reference sequence). The CDR3 sequence is 14 residues long. The CDR3 protein is CASSILEGYEKLFF. For the CDR3, the DNA is TGTGCCAGTAGTATTTTGGAAGGGTACGAAAAACTGTTTTTT.

The chain links TRBV19 to TRBJ2-7; no definite D call. The V gene lost 6 bases and the J gene lost 4 bases, with 13 bases spanning the gap. The germline V gene has CDR1 LNHDA and CDR2 SQIVND (reference sequence). The CDR3 contains 13 residues. For the CDR3, the DNA is TGTGCCAGTAGCCGGCAGCCAACTTACGAGCAGTACTTC. It is translated as CASSRQPTYEQYF.

V usage is TRBV5-3 and J usage is TRBJ2-4, with D unresolved. TRBV5-3 is an ORF for which the function is uncertain. This CDR3 is built from 12 residues. The V gene lost 4 bases and the J gene lost 1 base, with 3 bases spanning the gap. The CDR3 spells CARSPAKNIQYF. The CDR3 DNA is TGTGCCAGAAGCCCTGCCAAAAACATTCAGTACTTC.

In its sample, this clone was seen once. The V and J genes are TRBV6-1 and TRBJ1-3; D uncertain. Trimming stripped 4 bases from V and 1 base from J, with 14 bases between. The CDR3 is 16 residues long. Germline V gene sequence: CDR1 MNHNS, CDR2 SASEGT. The CDR3 protein is CASSVAATLSGNTIYF. The CDR3 DNA sequence: TGTGCCAGCAGTGTGGCAGCGACTTTATCTGGAAACACCATATATTTT.

The chain uses TRBV5-8 and TRBJ2-1; D could derive from TRBD1 or TRBD2 (6 bases each). Between the trimmed V and J ends, which lost 4 bases and 8 bases, there was a span of 16 bases. The germline gives CDR1 SGHTS, CDR2 YDEGEE. The CDR3 consists of 14 residues. The chain's CDR3 is CASSDGGSSDEQFF. In DNA form, the CDR3 reads TGTGCCAGCAGCGACGGGGGCAGTTCGGATGAGCAGTTCTTC.

In its sample, this clone was seen once. The chain combines TRBV7-9 with TRBJ2-5; 12 bases are shared with TRBD2. In germline, CDR1 is SEHNR, CDR2 FQNEAQ (reference sequence). CDR3 size: 16 residues. The J segment lost 1 base and the V segment lost 5 bases, leaving 5 bases of the junction unmatched. CDR3 nucleotides: TGTGCCAGCAGCGGAAGACTAGCGGGAGTCCAAGAGACCCAGTACTTC. Translating gives CASSGRLAGVQETQYF. Full variable domain (missing parts from reference TRBV7-9 and TRBJ2-5): DTGVSQNPRHKITKRGQNVTFRCDPISEHNRLYWYRQTLGQGPEFLTYFQNEAQLEKSRLLSDRFSAERPKGSFSTLEIQRTEQGDSAMYLCASSGRLAGVQETQYFGPGTRLLVL.

This clone appeared once. The DNA of the CDR3 is TGTGCCAGCAGCGTAGCCGGACAGGGGGGCGGGGAGACCCAGTACTTC. Its protein is CASSVAGQGGGETQYF. The genes are TRBV9 and TRBJ2-5; TRBD1 aligns across 10 bases. V lost 0 bases and J lost 5; bases outside the gene matches: 7. Germline CDR1 SGDLS, CDR2 YYNGEE. This CDR3 spans 16 amino acids.

There are a few counts of this clone. The gene calls are TRBV7-3 and TRBJ2-2; D is ambiguous. The CDR3 contains 15 residues. The ends were cut back, 4 bases at V and 1 base at J, with 10 bases in the middle. Germline V CDR1 and CDR2: SGHTA, FQGTGA. The CDR3 nucleotides read TGTGCCAGCAGCTCGGCCCCTAGGAACACCGGGGAGCTGTTTTTT. It encodes CASSSAPRNTGELFF.

This clone has a handful of counts. The chain is built from TRBV11-1 and TRBJ2-4, with 7 bases matching TRBD1. The CDR3 covers 13 residues. Germline loops: CDR1 SGHAT, CDR2 FQDESV (reference sequence). Trimming removed 4 bases from V and 8 bases from J; junction bases left unmatched: 5. CDR3 residues: CASSSGRGYIQYF. In DNA form, the CDR3 reads TGTGCCAGCAGCTCAGGCAGGGGGTACATTCAGTACTTC.

The table lists this clone with a count of one. CDR3 coding DNA: TGTGCCAGCAGCTTGTCTTTGGGGGCCCTAACGGGAAACACCATATATTTT. It encodes CASSLSLGALTGNTIYF. The chain uses TRBV11-3 and TRBJ1-3; tentative D call: TRBD1 (6 bases). Germline CDR1 is SGHNT and CDR2 is YENEEA. This CDR3 contains 17 residues. Trimming took 3 bases from V and 4 from J, leaving 19 bases between them.

The CDR3 loop is CASSSLATSGYTF. The CDR3 DNA reads TGTGCCAGCAGTTCCCTCGCGACGTCTGGCTACACCTTC. The J gene is TRBJ1-2, the V gene TRBV27; no clear D. With 4 bases removed from V and 7 bases from J, the gap between germline ends came to 13 bases. Germline lookup yields CDR1 MNHEY and CDR2 SMNVEV (reference sequence). The CDR3 totals 13 residues.

This clone was picked up one time. This rearrangement joins TRBV4-3 to TRBJ2-1; D gene ambiguous. Trimming pared 1 base from V and 8 bases from J, leaving 12 bases between. This CDR3 is 14 amino acids long. CDR1 and CDR2 (germline): LGHNA, YSLEER. CDR3 nucleotide sequence: TGCGCCAGCAGCCAAGCTAGTACTGGTTATGAGCAGTTCTTC. Translating it yields CASSQASTGYEQFF.

The chain is built from TRBV10-3 and TRBJ2-3, with TRBD1 matching 9 bases. Trimming cost V 3 bases and J 3 bases; bases outside gene matches: 7. Germline V gene sequence: CDR1 ENHRY, CDR2 SYGVKD. CDR3 length: 16 residues. The CDR3 coding sequence is TGTGCCATCAGTGACCTCGCCGGGACAGGGACAGATACGCAGTATTTT. Residues: CAISDLAGTGTDTQYF.

The V call is TRBV3-1 (or the pseudogene TRBV3-2), the J call TRBJ2-1; 8 bases are a match to TRBD1. From germline, CDR1 is LGHDT and CDR2 YNNKEL (reference sequence). The CDR3 consists of 17 residues. Trimming removed 4 bases from V and 3 bases from J; junction bases left unmatched: 11. CDR3 region: CASSRRRTGGGYNEQFF. CDR3 in DNA: TGTGCCAGCAGCCGGCGCCGAACAGGGGGAGGCTACAATGAGCAGTTCTTC.

The chain is built from TRBV28 and TRBJ1-2, with D possibly TRBD1 on 6 matching bases. The CDR3 extends over 15 amino acids. Trimming took 1 base from V and 4 from J, leaving 13 bases between them. The germline V gene encodes CDR1 MDHEN and CDR2 SYDVKM. The CDR3 here is CASSLLGGGSYGYTF. CDR3 sequence (DNA): TGTGCCAGCAGTTTATTGGGGGGCGGGAGCTATGGCTACACCTTC.

The chain links TRBV2 to TRBJ1-6; D gene unclear. This CDR3 region has 13 residues. V shed 0 bases and J shed 7 bases, with 4 bases lying between them. Germline assignment: CDR1 SNHLY and CDR2 FYNNEI. The CDR3 coding sequence is TGTGCCAGCAGTGAAGCCTGGAATTCACCCCTCCACTTT. Translation: CASSEAWNSPLHF.

V is TRBV3-1 (or the pseudogene TRBV3-2) and J is TRBJ2-7, with D perhaps assigned TRBD1 or TRBD2 (5 bases each). V lost 4 bases, J lost 5 bases, and 12 bases lay in between. There are 13 residues in the CDR3. Germline V CDR1 and CDR2: LGHDT, YNNKEL (reference sequence). The CDR3 sequence: CASSRDGRNEQYF. In DNA, the CDR3 is TGTGCCAGCAGCCGGGACGGAAGGAACGAGCAGTACTTC.

J is TRBJ2-3 and V is TRBV10-3, with 8 bases matching TRBD2. The germline CDR1 and CDR2 sequences are ENHRY and SYGVKD. Losses at the gene ends were 3 bases for V and 6 bases for J; bases not matched to a gene: 8. The CDR3 totals 15 residues. The DNA of the CDR3 is TGTGCCATCAGTGAAACGGGGGGGGCGGGCGATACGCAGTATTTT. This gives the protein CAISETGGAGDTQYF.

The chain is built from TRBV7-9 and TRBJ2-3; TRBD2 matches 16 bases. With 6 bases clipped from V and 4 bases from J, the junction kept 10 bases outside the gene matches. This CDR3 region has 18 residues. Germline-derived CDR1 and CDR2 are SEHNR and FQNEAQ (reference sequence). The DNA of the CDR3 is TGTGCCAGCAGTTCTCCCGGGACTAGCGGGAGGGCACCAGATACGCAGTATTTT. This encodes CASSSPGTSGRAPDTQYF.

The genes are TRBV7-2 and TRBJ2-3; a weak D match, TRBD1 (5 bases). CDR1 is SGHTA and CDR2 is FQGNSA in the germline V gene. This CDR3 is 13 amino acids long. V lost 3 bases to trimming and J lost 4 bases, with 8 bases between them. The CDR3 DNA is TGTGCCAGCAGCTTCCAGGGCGCAGATACGCAGTATTTT. Protein sequence: CASSFQGADTQYF.

This clone appeared once. The chain is built from TRBV3-1 (or the pseudogene TRBV3-2) and TRBJ2-2, with 7 bases that match TRBD1. The V and J ends lost 0 bases and 7 bases, in that order; junction bases with no gene match: 11. The CDR3 sequence is 17 residues long. Germline values: CDR1 LGHDT, CDR2 YNNKEL (reference sequence). DNA of the CDR3: TGTGCCAGCAGCCAAGATGACAGGGTAAAAGAAAGCGGGGAGCTGTTTTTT. Translation: CASSQDDRVKESGELFF.

This clone has a handful of counts. V is TRBV5-4 and J is TRBJ2-3; D may be TRBD1 (5 bases). V was trimmed by 1 base and J by 4 bases, leaving 7 bases between them. CDR1 SGHNT and CDR2 YYREEE come from the germline V gene (reference sequence). The CDR3 is made up of 13 amino acids. The CDR3 sequence: CASSLWGADTQYF. In nucleotides, the CDR3 is TGTGCCAGCAGCTTGTGGGGCGCAGATACGCAGTATTTT.